These 20 T cell receptor beta chains share one sample of origin, sequenced in a study of cytomegalovirus exposure and HLA in healthy donors. Researchers ran the PCR with 60 Vbeta and 13 Jbeta primers. This table comes from immunoSEQ multiplex PCR, and its TCRdb copy is limited to in-frame clones, with some not included. The sample yields some 41,000 clones, of which the top ten take up roughly 6%. Material for sequencing was PBMCs. All receptors derive from a young man in good health and CMV-seronegative.

V gene TRBV27 combines with J gene TRBJ1-5; D not certain. Germline assignment: CDR1 MNHEY and CDR2 SMNVEV (reference sequence). V lost 7 bases, J lost 5 bases, and 12 bases lay in between. The CDR3 is made up of 13 amino acids. The CDR3 bases are TGTGCCAGCACCCCAGGTGTGGATCAGCCCCAGCATTTT. Encoded protein: CASTPGVDQPQHF.

This rearrangement joins TRBV30 to TRBJ2-7; TRBD2 might be the D (6 bases). This CDR3 comprises 14 residues. Trimming took off 0 bases at V and 6 bases at J, with 15 bases between the two ends. Germline V lookup: CDR1 GTSNPN, CDR2 SVGIG (reference sequence). The CDR3 sequence: CAWSVEGGKSEQYF. The CDR3 DNA reads as TGTGCCTGGAGTGTGGAGGGAGGCAAGAGCGAGCAGTACTTC.

The chain uses TRBV27 and TRBJ2-2, with D maybe TRBD1 (6 bases). Germline loops: CDR1 MNHEY, CDR2 SMNVEV (reference sequence). The CDR3 totals 14 residues. The V end was cut by 6 bases, the J end by 2 bases, with 10 bases between. The CDR3 protein is CASRYRVNTGELFF. The CDR3 DNA sequence: TGTGCCAGCAGATACAGGGTAAACACCGGGGAGCTGTTTTTT.

This rearrangement joins TRBV25-1 to TRBJ2-1; D unclear. Germline loops: CDR1 MGHDK, CDR2 SYGVNS. V was pared by 5 bases and J by 9 bases, with 8 bases between. The CDR3 totals 11 residues. The CDR3 DNA is TGTGCCAGCAGTATACCCGGTGAGCAGTTCTTC. Protein sequence: CASSIPGEQFF.

The V call is TRBV10-3, the J call TRBJ2-7; TRBD2 aligns across 12 bases. This CDR3 region has 14 residues. V trimming: 10 bases; J trimming: 7 bases; junction bases outside the gene matches: 11. The germline CDR1 and CDR2 sequences are ENHRY and SYGVKD. The CDR3 loop is CATSGTSGPWEQYF. CDR3 nucleotide sequence: TGTGCCACGTCCGGGACTAGCGGGCCATGGGAGCAGTACTTC.

The chain uses TRBV13 and TRBJ2-2; D is ambiguous. Germline CDR1 and CDR2: PRHDT and FYEKMQ (reference sequence). The CDR3 has 13 amino acids. V was trimmed by 4 bases and J by 1 base, leaving 4 bases between them. CDR3 sequence reads: CASSSENTGELFF. As DNA, the CDR3 is TGTGCCAGCAGCTCAGAGAACACCGGGGAGCTGTTTTTT. The full variable domain, its missing parts supplied by reference TRBV13 and TRBJ2-2, is AAGVIQSPRHLIKEKRETATLKCYPIPRHDTVYWYQQGPGQDPQFLISFYEKMQSDKGSIPDRFSAQQFSDYHSELNMSSLELGDSALYFCASSSENTGELFFGEGSRLTVL.

V gene TRBV10-1 combines with J gene TRBJ1-1; a possible D gene is TRBD1 (6 bases). Germline-derived CDR1 and CDR2 are WNHNN and SYGVQD (reference sequence). Deletions cut 10 bases from V and 2 bases from J, with 14 bases between. The CDR3 runs to 13 residues. For the CDR3, the DNA is TGCGCCACCAGACAGGCGTTAAACACTGAAGCTTTCTTT. Residues: CATRQALNTEAFF.

The V gene is TRBV10-3, the J gene TRBJ2-7, with TRBD1 matching 8 bases. The CDR3 contains 14 residues. The V gene's germline CDR1 is ENHRY and CDR2 SYGVKD. The junction had 15 bases not matched to a gene; V was cut back by 11 bases and J by 6 bases. The CDR3 protein is CAVRLPDRDGEQYF. The CDR3 bases are TGTGCCGTCCGACTCCCGGACAGGGACGGCGAGCAGTACTTC.

Details on this clone: One end of the junction does not line up with germline, which may come from a read error. The V gene is TRBV18, the J gene TRBJ1-2; maybe TRBD1 (6 bases). The CDR3 runs to 16 residues. Per the germline V gene, CDR1 is KGHSH and CDR2 is LQKENI. CDR3 DNA sequence: TGTGCCAGCGCACCGGGAGTGCAGGGGTCTAACTATGGCTACACCTTC. This codes for CASAPGVQGSNYGYTF.

By frequency, this clone is medium-sized (0.01 to 0.1%). The CDR3 DNA sequence: TGTGCCAGCAGTCGCTGGCCCGACAGGGGAGAGCAGTACTTC. This encodes CASSRWPDRGEQYF. The rearrangement uses TRBV6-6 and TRBJ2-7; TRBD1 aligns across 8 bases. Germline trimming cut 5 bases from V and 7 bases from J; bases unmatched to any gene: 10. The CDR3 spans 14 residues. Germline V gene data show CDR1 as MNHNY and CDR2 as SVGAGI (reference sequence).

V usage is TRBV11-2 and J usage is TRBJ2-7; no firm D call. CDR1 is SGHAT, CDR2 FQNNGV, per germline. The CDR3 loop spans 16 amino acids. Trimming took off 1 base at V and 0 bases at J, with 13 bases between the two ends. The CDR3 is CASSLVVSQYSYEQYF. CDR3 nucleotides: TGTGCCAGCAGCTTAGTGGTTTCTCAGTACTCCTACGAGCAGTACTTC.

The J gene is TRBJ2-2, the V gene TRBV27, with D perhaps TRBD2 (6 bases). This CDR3 spans 14 amino acids. Trimming removed 8 bases at V and 2 bases at J, with 12 bases between. The V gene's germline CDR1 is MNHEY and CDR2 SMNVEV (reference sequence). CDR3 region: CASQGLRNTGELFF. DNA for the CDR3: TGTGCCAGCCAGGGACTTCGTAACACCGGGGAGCTGTTTTTT.

The chain links TRBV5-4 to TRBJ1-4; D is uncertain. Trimming shortened V by 3 bases and J by 8 bases, and 11 bases separated the two germline ends. Germline assignment: CDR1 SGHNT and CDR2 YYREEE (reference sequence). This CDR3 has 13 amino acids. In nucleotides, the CDR3 is TGTGCCAGCAGCTACAAAGTGTCAGAAAAACTGTTTTTT. Encoded protein: CASSYKVSEKLFF.

The chain links TRBV4-3 to TRBJ1-3; 8 bases agree with TRBD1. Losses at the gene ends were 2 bases for V and 0 bases for J; bases not matched to a gene: 6. The CDR3 contains 17 residues. Germline CDR1 is LGHNA and CDR2 is YSLEER. In DNA, the CDR3 is TGCGCCAGCAGCCAAAGGACAGGGCCCAGCTCTGGAAACACCATATATTTT. Residues: CASSQRTGPSSGNTIYF.

This chain connects TRBV30 to TRBJ1-3; TRBD1 might be the D (6 bases). The V end lost 1 base, the J end lost 0 bases, and 16 bases lay between the germline ends. CDR3 length equals 17 residues. Germline CDR1 and CDR2: GTSNPN and SVGIG (reference sequence). CDR3: CAWSALGQYFSGNTIYF. The CDR3 nucleotides are TGTGCCTGGAGTGCCTTAGGACAGTACTTCTCTGGAAACACCATATATTTT.

The chain has TRBV6-1 and TRBJ1-5; TRBD1 matches 8 bases. V was pared by 7 bases and J by 3 bases, with 8 bases of the junction left unmatched. Per germline, CDR1 MNHNS and CDR2 SASEGT. The CDR3 has 15 amino acids. CDR3 in DNA: TGTGCCAGCAAGAGGACAGGGTTAATCAATCAGCCCCAGCATTTT. Translation: CASKRTGLINQPQHF.

The chain is built from TRBV2 and TRBJ2-7, with 7 bases lining up with TRBD1. The germline V gene encodes CDR1 SNHLY and CDR2 FYNNEI. V shed 3 bases, J shed 3 bases, and the junction held 8 bases outside the gene matches. CDR3 length: 15 amino acids. DNA of the CDR3: TGTGCCAGCAGTGAGATAGGACAGGCCTTCTACGAGCAGTACTTC. This encodes CASSEIGQAFYEQYF.

The chain carries TRBV7-2 and TRBJ1-5, with a weak D call TRBD1 (5 bases). V lost 5 bases and J 1 base, leaving 9 bases between the germline ends. The CDR3 is made up of 14 amino acids. From germline, CDR1 is SGHTA and CDR2 FQGNSA. For the CDR3, the DNA is TGTGCCAGCAGCACACAGGCCAGCAATCAGCCCCAGCATTTT. Its protein product is CASSTQASNQPQHF.

The chain combines TRBV29-1 with TRBJ2-1; 16 nucleotides agree with TRBD2. The CDR3 contains 14 residues. Trimming removed 7 bases from V and 8 bases from J; junction bases left unmatched: 5. The germline V gene has CDR1 SQVTM and CDR2 ANQGSEA. The DNA of the CDR3 is TGCAGCGCAACCGGGACTAGCGGGGGGGATGAGCAGTTCTTC. Its protein product is CSATGTSGGDEQFF.

Turning to this clone: In the same sample, other DNA sequences code for this CDR3. The chain has TRBV7-2 and TRBJ2-4; tentative D call: TRBD2 (6 bases). Per germline, CDR1 SGHTA and CDR2 FQGNSA. This CDR3 is built from 15 residues. The ends were cut back, 5 bases at V and 1 base at J, with 12 bases in the middle. The CDR3 sequence: CASSGGSRAKNIQYF. The CDR3 DNA sequence: TGTGCCAGCAGCGGGGGGTCCAGGGCCAAAAACATTCAGTACTTC.